This T cell receptor (beta chain) originates from a study of shared clonotypes between healthy human individuals (dated by TCRdb to about 2020). Regarding the research as a whole: The cohort included a few men and a couple of women between 18 and 49 years of age. To increase sequencing depth and limit assay-specific biases, different laboratories used diverse techniques to prepare libraries and sequence TCR repertoires. For each donor, CD4 naive and CD4 memory were each run on three plates, CD8 naive on two plates, and CD8 memory on one plate. Leukapheresis yielded between about 0.9 and 9.5 billion PBMCs per donor. To estimate repertoire size and how much clonotypes are shared between individuals, the study performed deep sequencing of blood TCR repertoires from 4 to 6 healthy adults.

What the work shows at the level of the full study, not this receptor alone: Incomplete sequencing was indicated by rarefaction of sorted-subset datasets, despite the large sequencing depth. Pairwise subsampling led to the expectation that sequencing depth would affect the degree of clonotype sharing among donors. Sampling was restricted to blood, and TCR repertoires in tissues likely differ from the TCR repertoires found in blood. Because the study included a small number of donors, the genetic and exposure-history diversity represented was limited. Estimated clonotype richness was generally larger for naive than for memory subsets. Roughly 5% of naive CD4, 3% to 3.5% of naive CD8, 2% to 2.5% of memory CD4, and roughly 0.4% of memory CD8 clonotypes were shared across a few donors. Compared with non-shared clonotypes, clonotypes shared by all four sorted-subset donors had higher generation probabilities.

The donors were healthy, HIV-negative adults with no recently reported acute infections or vaccinations. Only Caucasian adults living in Nashville, Tennessee, USA were represented among the donors. CD4+ T cells were enriched by magnetic negative selection; naive cells were then positively selected on CD45RA, and the negative fraction formed the memory subset. After blood collection by leukapheresis, PBMCs were isolated using Ficoll-Histopaque density gradient centrifugation and then cryopreserved in the vapor phase of liquid nitrogen. Analytical flow cytometry was used to check the purity and quantity of every magnetically sorted T cell population. Genomic DNA was isolated from each sorted fraction and quantified by UV absorbance on a Nanodrop 2000c. Sequences MDHEN (CDR1) and SYDVKM (CDR2) are obtained from the germline V gene. CDR3 length: 15 amino acids, cysteine to phenylalanine. The kept DNA is CDR3 alone, 45 bases in frame from the first base. V loses 4 bases, J loses 1 base, and the germline ends lie 13 bases apart.

As concerns this clone: Its antigen remains undetermined. Base quality data are lacking; no much larger clone is found one base away.

Using the deep immunoSEQ assay, TCR CDR3 regions were amplified from genomic DNA by multiplex PCR. For each cell subset, the extracted genomic DNA was distributed evenly across all wells of several immunoSEQ 96-well plates, and each plate served as one replicate. For sorted subsets, roughly 200 ng of genomic DNA, equivalent to some 30,000 T cell genomes, went into each replicate PCR. Purified libraries were measured with a Qubit 3.0 fluorometer, size-checked on a Bioanalyzer 2100, and measured again with the KAPA Library Quantification kit. Every immunoSEQ 96-well plate was sequenced on a dedicated single-read 150-cycle Illumina NextSeq 550 flow cell. From the authors' description of their analysis: Because only junctional sequences without quality scores were contained in the immunoSEQ output, filtering matching that applied to full-length reads could not be performed. To assign V/J genes and CDR3, sequences were annotated against IMGT germline references using PyIR, a Python wrapper for IgBLAST v1.9. Reads were removed for weak V/J assignments (E-value above 1e-6), missing CDR3, stop codons, out-of-frame junctions, or ambiguous translated residues. V3J clonotypes were defined by identical inferred V gene, J gene, and CDR3 amino acid sequence. Percentage overlap between repertoires was computed as shared unique clonotypes divided by the size of the smaller repertoire. Three approaches were used to assess repertoire richness: RTK rarefaction, the Chao1 estimator, and Recon v2.1 estimates of unobserved clonotypes. Generation probabilities were computed with OLGA for all TCRbeta clonotypes obtained by the gDNA method from a few donors. In its TCRdb copy, this immuneACCESS table keeps in-frame sequences only and misses some clones. Where compared with another copy, unresolved V genes explain less than half of these, and the others have no known cause. V and J calls and clone size come straight from that table; D and trimming were deduced from the DNA. Here the sample has approximately 1.5 million clones; 95% to 99% occur a single time. 0.4% to 0.55% of the sample goes to the ten largest clones.

This sequence was found in a man between 25 and 39 years old in good health. The sequence is built from TRBV28 and TRBJ1-1; confidence is insufficient to name the D gene. The specimen was naive CD4+ T cells sorted from blood. Read against the paper, the sample's cell subset or site label means: CD45RA+ positively selected. The nucleotides read TGTGCCAGCAGTTCCACAAAGACACAGAACACTGAAGCTTTCTTT. The translation is CASSSTKTQNTEAFF.